This T cell receptor beta chain was identified during a study of shared clonotypes between healthy human individuals. Study results and caveats: Around 4.9% of naive CD4 clonotypes were shared across four donors.

Data came from immunoSEQ multiplex PCR; TCRdb stores just in-frame clones and leaves some out. The table has approximately 2,200,000 clones, about 93% seen once. Only CD45RO-negative cells positively selected for CCR7 counted as naive CD8 cells, so terminally differentiated effector memory CD45RA+ cells were excluded. With regard to this clone: What it binds is unknown.

Sequencing input: naive CD8+ T cells from PBMCs. The TCR originated in a man aged 18 to 30 in good health. Some clones in this sample may be carry-over from other donors' samples.

CDR3 sequence (DNA): TGTGCCAGCAGCTTACAACCGGTCTACGAGCAGTACTTC. It encodes CASSLQPVYEQYF. The chain recombines TRBV7-2 with TRBJ2-7; D is unclear. Germline lookup yields CDR1 SGHTA and CDR2 FQGNSA. The CDR3 has 13 residues. The V end lost 2 bases, the J end lost 3 bases, and 8 bases lay between the germline ends.